These T cell receptor beta chains were read from a single sample in a study of vaccination effects on CD4 cells after COVID-19. These receptors have no known antigen. The method was immunoSEQ multiplex PCR; TCRdb's version includes in-frame clones alone and lacks a portion of them. The table records approximately 33,000 clones, about three quarters of them present only once. The specimen was CD4+ T cells from PBMCs cultured with HCoV-NL63 spike peptides, collected before COVID-19 vaccination. All receptors derive from a human donor who had a prior SARS-CoV-2 infection. Both conserved end residues are part of each CDR3. The D gene is left open where the match is weak. Expanded clones are given a class, and other clones once, few, many or no size at all.

>once|TRBJ1-6|-|TRBV2
CASSTSYNSPLHF
TGTGCCAGCTCAACCTCCTATAATTCACCCCTCCACTTT
>-|TRBJ1-1|TRBD1|TRBV4-1
CASSQDPGTGNTEAFF
TGCGCCAGCAGCCAAGATCCGGGGACAGGGAACACTGAAGCTTTCTTT
>once|TRBJ1-3|-|TRBV2
CASRRQVTSGNTIYF
TGTGCCAGCCGCCGACAGGTTACCTCTGGAAACACCATATATTTT
>-|TRBJ1-6|-|TRBV6-5
CASSETGPNSPLHF
TGTGCCAGCAGCGAGACAGGTCCGAATTCACCCCTCCACTTT
>few|TRBJ2-5|-|TRBV29-1
CSVELLGETQYF
TGCAGCGTTGAATTGTTAGGGGAGACCCAGTACTTC
>once|TRBJ2-7|-|TRBV5-1
CVNERESSYEQYF
TGCGTTAACGAGAGGGAGAGCTCCTACGAGCAGTACTTC
>-|TRBJ2-2|-|TRBV2
CASGTWGGELFF
TGTGCCAGTGGGACCTGGGGCGGGGAGCTGTTTTTT
>-|TRBJ2-2|TRBD2|TRBV5-1
CASSSGQGTSGRGNTGELFF
TGCGCCAGCAGCTCAGGACAGGGGACTAGCGGGAGAGGGAACACCGGGGAGCTGTTTTTT
>-|TRBJ2-2|TRBD2|TRBV9
CASSVMAGGLVGELFF
TGTGCCAGCAGCGTTATGGCGGGGGGGCTTGTCGGGGAGCTGTTTTTT
>-|TRBJ1-1|-|TRBV30
CAWSPNLRPAFF
TGTGCCTGGAGTCCCAACCTACGGCCAGCTTTCTTT
>-|TRBJ2-3|-|TRBV7-2
CASSFEGATQYF
TGTGCCAGCAGCTTTGAGGGAGCGACGCAGTATTTT
>many|TRBJ2-1|-|TRBV21-1
CASSNLRQGYNEQFF
TGTGCCAGCAGCAATTTGAGACAGGGGTACAATGAGCAGTTCTTC
>-|TRBJ2-3|-|TRBV7-7
CASSLSLGGTDTQYF
TGTGCTAGCAGCTTGTCTCTGGGGGGCACAGATACGCAGTATTTT